The 25 T cell receptor beta chains given below trace back to one sample, sequenced in a study of OX40 agonist ivuxolimab in advanced cancers. TCRdb's table, derived via immunoSEQ multiplex PCR, lists solely in-frame clones and lacks some. The sample includes around 53,000 clones, around 84% seen only once; the top ten take more than 10%. Material: CD4+ or CD8+ T cells sorted from blood, obtained in a trial of the OX40 agonist ivuxolimab. The receptors originated from an adult with an advanced solid tumor such as melanoma, head and neck, liver or kidney cancer.

This rearrangement joins TRBV10-3 to TRBJ2-7; weak D call: TRBD2 (6 bases). Trimming stripped 4 bases from V and 3 bases from J, with 16 bases between. Germline V gene data show CDR1 as ENHRY and CDR2 as SYGVKD. This CDR3 comprises 15 residues. Here the CDR3 DNA reads TGTGCCATCAGTGTTACACCGTCGGGAGTCTACGAGCAGTACTTC. Protein product: CAISVTPSGVYEQYF.

This clone was found once. Here the CDR3 DNA reads TGTGCCACCATGACCTGGCAGGGGGCATCGCGGGAGCAGTACTTC. Translating it yields CATMTWQGASREQYF. The chain combines TRBV28 with TRBJ2-7, with TRBD1 matching 8 bases. The junction had 18 bases not matched to a gene; V was cut back by 10 bases and J by 7 bases. CDR1 is MDHEN and CDR2 is SYDVKM in the germline V gene. This CDR3 is 15 amino acids long. The whole variable domain, filled in from reference TRBV28 and TRBJ2-7, reads DVKVTQSSRYLVKRTGEKVFLECVQDMDHENMFWYRQDPGLGLRLIYFSYDVKMKEKGDIPEGYSVSREKKERFSLILESASTNQTSMYLCATMTWQGASREQYFGPGTRLTVT.

The rearrangement links TRBV6-1 to TRBJ1-6, with D perhaps TRBD1 (5 bases). CDR1 MNHNS and CDR2 SASEGT come from the germline V gene. V was pared by 5 bases and J by 11 bases, with 10 bases between. The CDR3 has 12 residues. The CDR3 here is CASSPRDPPLHF. DNA of the CDR3: TGTGCCAGCAGTCCCAGGGATCCACCCCTCCACTTT.

This chain's CDR3 is CASSTRDRGKNIQYF. The CDR3 DNA reads TGTGCCAGCAGTACCCGGGACAGGGGCAAAAACATTCAGTACTTC. This chain joins TRBV27 and TRBJ2-4, with 10 positions matching TRBD1. Trimming took 5 bases from V and 3 from J; bases not matched to a gene: 4. The CDR3 consists of 15 residues. The germline V gene has CDR1 MNHEY and CDR2 SMNVEV (reference sequence).

The V call is TRBV29-1, the J call TRBJ2-1; possible D gene TRBD2, 5 bases. The CDR3 is 15 residues long. Trimming removed 1 base at V and 5 bases at J, with 15 bases between. CDR1 and CDR2 (germline): SQVTM, ANQGSEA. The CDR3 protein is CSVEGRELLNNEQFF. The CDR3 nucleotides read TGCAGCGTTGAAGGACGGGAACTACTGAACAATGAGCAGTTCTTC.

With respect to this clone: Other DNA variants within this sample encode the same CDR3. The rearrangement uses TRBV2 and TRBJ2-6, with D unresolved. V lost 5 bases, J lost 0 bases, and 5 bases lay in between. The V gene's germline CDR1 is SNHLY and CDR2 FYNNEI. This CDR3 is built from 14 residues. The DNA of the CDR3 is TGTGCCAGCAGTCGGAGCTCTGGGGCCAACGTCCTGACTTTC. Translating it yields CASSRSSGANVLTF.

The chain has TRBV27 and TRBJ2-7; D is uncertain. The V end was cut by 6 bases, the J end by 2 bases, with 14 bases between. Per the germline V gene, CDR1 is MNHEY and CDR2 is SMNVEV (reference sequence). The CDR3 runs 14 residues. The CDR3 sequence is CASSFRTGPYEQYF. In nucleotides, the CDR3 is TGTGCCAGCAGCTTTCGGACGGGCCCCTACGAGCAGTACTTC.

The chain joins TRBV28 to TRBJ2-1; 9 nucleotides match TRBD1. The CDR3 runs 15 residues. The V and J ends lost 7 bases and 9 bases, in that order; junction bases with no gene match: 13. In germline, CDR1 is MDHEN, CDR2 SYDVKM. Written as DNA, the CDR3 is TGTGCCAGCACTTTGACAGGGGGTTTGTCTGCTGAGCAGTTCTTC. Protein: CASTLTGGLSAEQFF.

V is TRBV28 and J is TRBJ2-3; weak D call: TRBD1 (6 bases). The germline CDR1 and CDR2 sequences are MDHEN and SYDVKM. V was cut by 5 bases and J by 4 bases, with 19 bases left in between. The CDR3 is 16 residues long. DNA for the CDR3: TGTGCCAGCAGTCCCTCAGGGGTAGCTCGCCCAGATACGCAGTATTTT. Its protein is CASSPSGVARPDTQYF.

This clone has a handful of counts. V gene TRBV2 combines with J gene TRBJ2-3; 11 bases align to TRBD2. After removal of 4 bases from V and 5 bases from J, the junction contained 8 bases not matched to a gene. This CDR3 is 16 amino acids long. The germline CDR1 and CDR2 sequences are SNHLY and FYNNEI. CDR3 sequence: CASSVLGLAGGDTQYF. The CDR3, as DNA: TGTGCCAGCAGTGTTCTCGGGCTAGCGGGGGGAGATACGCAGTATTTT.

This clone has a handful of counts. The V and J genes are TRBV7-9 and TRBJ2-7, with 11 nucleotides matching TRBD1. V trimming: 6 bases; J trimming: 5 bases; junction bases outside the gene matches: 6. This CDR3 contains 14 residues. The germline gives CDR1 SEHNR, CDR2 FQNEAQ (reference sequence). The CDR3 reads CASSHPGQGDEQYF. In DNA form, the CDR3 reads TGTGCCAGCAGTCATCCGGGACAGGGGGACGAGCAGTACTTC.

The chain is built from TRBV5-4 and TRBJ2-5; 8 bases map to TRBD2. Germline CDR1 and CDR2: SGHNT and YYREEE (reference sequence). The CDR3 spans 15 residues. J was trimmed by 2 bases and V by 0 bases; bases with no gene match: 3. The CDR3 sequence: CASSLDGRGQETQYF. CDR3 nucleotides: TGTGCCAGCAGCTTGGACGGGAGGGGTCAAGAGACCCAGTACTTC.

The chain is built from TRBV7-2 and TRBJ2-1; TRBD2 matches 10 bases. This CDR3 region has 15 residues. Germline trimming cut 0 bases from V and 15 bases from J; bases unmatched to any gene: 11. Germline lookup yields CDR1 SGHTA and CDR2 FQGNSA. The DNA of the CDR3 is TGTGCCAGCAGCTTAGCACCTAGCGGGAGCCTATTAGGGTTCTTC. Protein sequence: CASSLAPSGSLLGFF.

Remarks on this clone: Other DNA sequences in the same sample also yield this CDR3. The chain joins TRBV6-1 to TRBJ2-1; no reliable D call. The CDR3 is 11 amino acids. Per the germline V gene, CDR1 is MNHNS and CDR2 is SASEGT. Trimming took off 4 bases at V and 4 bases at J, with 2 bases between the two ends. CDR3 amino acids: CASSVYNEQFF. CDR3 nucleotides: TGTGCCAGCAGTGTTTACAATGAGCAGTTCTTC.

This rearrangement joins TRBV11-2 to TRBJ2-7; a possible D gene is TRBD2 (7 bases). V was pared by 1 base and J by 3 bases, with 19 bases between. The CDR3 covers 17 residues. From germline, CDR1 is SGHAT and CDR2 FQNNGV. For the CDR3, the DNA is TGTGCCAGCAGCTTAGCCCTCTTAGGGGGGGGGAGCTACGAGCAGTACTTC. The encoded protein is CASSLALLGGGSYEQYF.

CDR3 nucleotides: TGTGCCAGCAGCAGCCAAGACAGGGTGGGCGAGCAGTACTTC. Its protein product is CASSSQDRVGEQYF. The gene calls are TRBV9 and TRBJ2-5; 7 bases agree with TRBD1. The J call could be wrong; TRBJ2-7 is a better fit for the DNA end. The CDR3 loop spans 14 amino acids. Per the germline V gene, CDR1 is SGDLS and CDR2 is YYNGEE.

The genes are TRBV11-2 and TRBJ2-5, with D perhaps matching TRBD1 or TRBD2 (5 bases each). The CDR3 is made up of 15 amino acids. With 2 bases removed from V and 5 bases from J, the gap between germline ends came to 15 bases. CDR1 SGHAT and CDR2 FQNNGV come from the germline V gene. The CDR3 region has the DNA TGTGCCAGCAGCTTATACCGAGGGGAGAAGGAGACCCAGTACTTC. It specifies CASSLYRGEKETQYF.

The chain recombines TRBV5-8 with TRBJ1-5; 7 bases align to TRBD1. Germline trimming cut 2 bases from V and 3 bases from J; bases unmatched to any gene: 8. The CDR3 has 16 amino acids. CDR1 and CDR2 from the germline V gene are SGHTS and YDEGEE. CDR3: CASSFGQAADNQPQHF. As DNA, the CDR3 is TGTGCCAGCAGCTTTGGACAGGCGGCCGACAATCAGCCCCAGCATTTT.

This chain connects TRBV28 to TRBJ1-2; D remains ambiguous. In germline, CDR1 is MDHEN, CDR2 SYDVKM. Trimming cost V 10 bases and J 6 bases, with 18 bases left between them. This CDR3 is 13 amino acids long. The CDR3 protein is CAINSPPWDGYTF. The CDR3 coding sequence is TGTGCCATCAATTCTCCTCCTTGGGATGGCTACACCTTC.

The chain uses TRBV19 and TRBJ1-4; 7 bases agree with TRBD1. J was trimmed by 7 bases and V by 6 bases; bases with no gene match: 8. CDR1 is LNHDA and CDR2 is SQIVND in the germline V gene (reference sequence). CDR3 length: 14 residues. Here the CDR3 DNA reads TGTGCCAGTAGCACGGGACAGTTAAGTGAAAAACTGTTTTTT. It specifies CASSTGQLSEKLFF.

As regards this clone: One end of the junction is discordant with germline, which a read error may explain. The chain carries TRBV10-3 and TRBJ2-5; D may be TRBD1 or TRBD2 (5 bases each). The CDR3 runs 12 residues. Germline assignment: CDR1 ENHRY and CDR2 SYGVKD. CDR3: CAISGASGPQYF. CDR3 sequence (DNA): TGTGCCATAAGTGGGGCCTCGGGGCCCCAGTACTTC.

This clone was seen just once. The chain recombines TRBV11-2 with TRBJ2-3; no firm D call. There are 16 residues in the CDR3. Trimming took off 1 base at V and 2 bases at J, with 13 bases between the two ends. Per the germline V gene, CDR1 is SGHAT and CDR2 is FQNNGV. This CDR3 is CASSLGVLDHTDTQYF. CDR3 nucleotide sequence: TGTGCCAGCAGCTTAGGGGTGTTGGACCACACAGATACGCAGTATTTT. The full variable domain, rest sourced from reference TRBV11-2 and TRBJ2-3, is EAGVAQSPRYKIIEKRQSVAFWCNPISGHATLYWYQQILGQGPKLLIQFQNNGVVDDSQLPKDRFSAERLKGVDSTLKIQPAKLEDSAVYLCASSLGVLDHTDTQYFGPGTRLTVL.

The chain uses TRBV11-3 and TRBJ2-1; 10 bases align to TRBD2. V shed 3 bases, J shed 4 bases, and the junction held 6 bases outside the gene matches. There are 16 residues in the CDR3. The germline V gene has CDR1 SGHNT and CDR2 YENEEA. CDR3 sequence (DNA): TGTGCCAGCAGCTTTGTAGCGGGAGGACCTTACAATGAGCAGTTCTTC. Amino acid sequence: CASSFVAGGPYNEQFF.

The chain carries TRBV6-5 and TRBJ1-1, with unresolved D. Germline loops: CDR1 MNHEY, CDR2 SVGAGI. Between the trimmed V and J ends, which lost 6 bases and 10 bases, there was a span of 12 bases. The CDR3 sequence is 11 residues long. DNA of the CDR3: TGTGCCAGCAGGGACGGGTTCGGAGCTTTCTTT. Translation: CASRDGFGAFF.

The chain carries TRBV10-3 and TRBJ2-3, with TRBD1 matching 7 bases. The germline V gene encodes CDR1 ENHRY and CDR2 SYGVKD. J lost 4 bases, V lost 4 bases, and 5 bases had no gene match. The CDR3 is 14 amino acids. CDR3 loop: CAISALQGADTQYF. The DNA of the CDR3 is TGTGCCATCAGTGCGCTGCAGGGGGCAGATACGCAGTATTTT.